These 17 T cell receptor beta chains were sequenced from one sample in a study of CD8 T cells in ankylosing spondylitis. Study findings and constraints: Among TCR beta sequences, a motif of 7 to 9 highly homologous variants appeared characteristic of ankylosing spondylitis blood.

The antigens of these receptors remain unknown. TCRdb reprocessed the 5' RACE reads via MiXCR and lists one record per CDR3 protein. The sample lists roughly 350,000 distinct CDR3 sequences, around 8% occurring once. The sequencing sample was made of blood, either unsorted or a sorted T cell fraction (not recorded which). All receptors come from a male donor with ankylosing spondylitis.

The chain joins TRBV6-5 to TRBJ2-1; 10 positions agree with TRBD2. Germline CDR1 MNHEY, CDR2 SVGAGI. V shed 2 bases, J shed 10 bases, and the junction held 8 bases outside the gene matches. This CDR3 has 15 amino acids. The CDR3 nucleotides read TGTGCCAGCAGTTACAGAAGCGGGAGGGGTGGGGAGCAGTTCTTC. It codes for CASSYRSGRGGEQFF.

This clonotype was counted only a few times. The rearrangement uses TRBV4-1 and TRBJ2-7; D call uncertain. Trimming removed 2 bases from V and 5 bases from J, with 22 bases in between. CDR1 is MGHRA, CDR2 YSYEKL, per germline. The length of the CDR3 is 17 residues. The CDR3 reads CASSQRSNGPMWNEQYF. As DNA, the CDR3 is TGCGCCAGCAGCCAACGGTCCAACGGGCCCATGTGGAACGAGCAGTACTTC.

Many counts were recorded for this clonotype. The CDR3 loop reads CATSSPGLASNEQFF. In nucleotides, the CDR3 is TGTGCCACCAGCTCTCCGGGACTAGCTAGCAATGAGCAGTTCTTC. The chain joins TRBV24-1 to TRBJ2-1; TRBD2 matches 9 bases. Germline trimming cut 7 bases from V and 6 bases from J; bases unmatched to any gene: 9. In germline, CDR1 is KGHDR, CDR2 SFDVKD. This CDR3 has 15 amino acids.

The chain links TRBV9 to TRBJ2-5; 10 bases line up with TRBD1. The CDR3 sequence is 16 residues long. Per germline, CDR1 SGDLS and CDR2 YYNGEE. V was pared by 0 bases and J by 3 bases, with 5 bases of the junction left unmatched. CDR3 coding DNA: TGTGCCAGCAGCGTAGGAGGGACAGGGGTCGAAGAGACCCAGTACTTC. It is translated as CASSVGGTGVEETQYF.

The chain is built from TRBV10-3 and TRBJ2-1; no reliable D call. Trimming removed 4 bases at V and 0 bases at J, with 10 bases between. The germline V gene has CDR1 ENHRY and CDR2 SYGVKD. This CDR3 comprises 15 residues. The chain's CDR3 is CAISASVNSYNEQFF. The CDR3, as DNA: TGTGCCATCAGTGCGTCCGTTAACTCCTACAATGAGCAGTTCTTC.

In its sample, this clonotype was seen many times. This chain joins TRBV4-2 and TRBJ1-5, with TRBD1 as a possible D gene (5 bases). The CDR3 is 14 amino acids. Germline assignment: CDR1 LGHNA and CDR2 YNFKEQ. Trimming pared 4 bases from V and 4 bases from J, leaving 11 bases between. The CDR3: CASSRDGLNQPQHF. In DNA, the CDR3 is TGTGCCAGCAGCCGGGACGGACTAAATCAGCCCCAGCATTTT.

This clonotype has just a few counts. The chain carries TRBV7-2 and TRBJ2-5; 9 nucleotides agree with TRBD2. V was clipped by 1 base and J by 8 bases; unmatched bases: 8. The CDR3 contains 15 residues. CDR1 and CDR2 from the germline V gene are SGHTA and FQGNSA. The CDR3 region has the DNA TGTGCCAGCAGCTTAGTGGCTAGCGGGATTGATACCCAGTACTTC. As protein: CASSLVASGIDTQYF.

The chain carries TRBV5-1 and TRBJ2-5; D is uncertain. Germline CDR1 reads SGHRS; CDR2 reads YFSETQ. This CDR3 has 15 amino acids. V lost 0 bases and J 3 bases, leaving 12 bases between the germline ends. The CDR3 region is CASSLGATNEETQYF. Written as DNA, the CDR3 is TGCGCCAGCAGCTTGGGGGCCACCAACGAAGAGACCCAGTACTTC.

This clonotype has more than one count but fewer than ten. This rearrangement joins TRBV2 to TRBJ2-7, with D possibly being TRBD2 (6 bases). The V gene's germline CDR1 is SNHLY and CDR2 FYNNEI. V was cut by 4 bases and J by 1 base, with 11 bases left in between. This CDR3 has 14 residues. CDR3 sequence (DNA): TGTGCCAGCAGTGCGCGGACTATGTCCTACGAGCAGTACTTC. It codes for CASSARTMSYEQYF.

The chain recombines TRBV5-1 with TRBJ2-7, with TRBD2 identical over 11 bases. The CDR3 totals 16 residues. Trimming took 0 bases from V and 7 from J; bases not matched to a gene: 9. The V gene's germline CDR1 is SGHRS and CDR2 YFSETQ. The CDR3 coding sequence is TGCGCCAGCAGCTTGGACCTAGCGGGAGGACCGGGGGAGCAGTACTTC. The encoded protein is CASSLDLAGGPGEQYF.

The table lists this clonotype with a few counts. The chain couples TRBV20-1 to TRBJ2-7; D is unresolved. Germline V gene data show CDR1 as DFQATT and CDR2 as SNEGSKA (reference sequence). Trimming took 3 bases from V and 6 from J, leaving 6 bases between them. CDR3 length: 10 residues. The CDR3 spells CSARDPEQYF. CDR3 nucleotide sequence: TGCAGTGCTAGGGATCCCGAGCAGTACTTC.

This clonotype was picked up a small number of times. The chain has TRBV2 and TRBJ2-1; TRBD1 aligns across 10 bases. The CDR3 covers 16 residues. The V and J ends lost 4 bases and 8 bases, in that order; junction bases with no gene match: 11. Per germline, CDR1 SNHLY and CDR2 FYNNEI. The CDR3 region has the DNA TGTGCCAGCAGTGGACCGGGACAGGGGTTTTCGGATGAGCAGTTCTTC. This codes for CASSGPGQGFSDEQFF.

V gene TRBV6-1 combines with J gene TRBJ2-3; D is undetermined. V lost 3 bases to trimming and J lost 1 base, with 5 bases between them. The CDR3 contains 13 residues. Germline V gene sequence: CDR1 MNHNS, CDR2 SASEGT. CDR3 bases: TGTGCCAGCAGTGATGTGGGCACAGATACGCAGTATTTT. Translation gives CASSDVGTDTQYF.

This clonotype was observed at least ten times. The rearrangement links TRBV6-1 to TRBJ2-3; 9 nucleotides agree with TRBD1. V was pared by 8 bases and J by 0 bases, with 9 bases of the junction left unmatched. Germline V lookup: CDR1 MNHNS, CDR2 SASEGT. There are 16 residues in the CDR3. In DNA form, the CDR3 reads TGTGCCAGCCGGACGTGGACAGGGGCTAGCACAGATACGCAGTATTTT. Residues: CASRTWTGASTDTQYF.

This clonotype has a count of ten or more. V is TRBV2 and J is TRBJ1-5; D is uncertain. This CDR3 is 15 amino acids long. Germline V gene lookup returns CDR1 SNHLY and CDR2 FYNNEI. The V gene lost 4 bases and the J gene lost 2 bases, with 12 bases spanning the gap. DNA of the CDR3: TGTGCCAGCAGTGTAACATCTCCCGGCAATCAGCCCCAGCATTTT. Its protein is CASSVTSPGNQPQHF.

Many counts were recorded for this clonotype. V usage is TRBV11-3 and J usage is TRBJ2-7; TRBD2 matches 13 bases. CDR1 is SGHNT, CDR2 YENEEA, per germline. The CDR3 has 15 residues. V was clipped by 3 bases and J by 2 bases; unmatched bases: 1. The CDR3 DNA reads as TGTGCCAGCAGCTTGGGACTAGCGGGAACCTACGAGCAGTACTTC. It translates to CASSLGLAGTYEQYF. The full variable domain, in which reference TRBV11-3 and TRBJ2-7 provide the parts outside the CDR3, is EAGVVQSPRYKIIEKKQPVAFWCNPISGHNTLYWYLQNLGQGPELLIRYENEEAVDDSQLPKDRFSAERLKGVDSTLKIQPAELGDSAVYLCASSLGLAGTYEQYFGPGTRLTVT.

This rearrangement joins TRBV29-1 to TRBJ2-2; TRBD2 might be the D (11 bases). This CDR3 contains 19 residues. Per germline, CDR1 SQVTM and CDR2 ANQGSEA. The ends were cut back, 5 bases at V and 3 bases at J, with 28 bases in the middle. The CDR3 reads CSVRTGGSTSGMYTGELFF. The CDR3 DNA sequence: TGCAGCGTTCGGACAGGGGGTTCGACTAGCGGGATGTACACCGGGGAGCTGTTTTTT.